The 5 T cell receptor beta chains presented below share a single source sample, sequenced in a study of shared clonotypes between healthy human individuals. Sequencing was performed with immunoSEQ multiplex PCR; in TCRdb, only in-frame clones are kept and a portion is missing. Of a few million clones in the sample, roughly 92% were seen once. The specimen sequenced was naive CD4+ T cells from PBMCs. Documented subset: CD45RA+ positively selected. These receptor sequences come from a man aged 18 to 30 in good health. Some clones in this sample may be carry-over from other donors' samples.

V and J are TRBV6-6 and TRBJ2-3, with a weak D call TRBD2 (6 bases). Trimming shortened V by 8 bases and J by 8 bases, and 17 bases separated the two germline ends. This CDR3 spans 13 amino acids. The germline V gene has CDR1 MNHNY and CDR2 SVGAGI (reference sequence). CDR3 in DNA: TGTGCCAGCGGGCCGACGGGGGTTTCTACGCAGTATTTT. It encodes CASGPTGVSTQYF.

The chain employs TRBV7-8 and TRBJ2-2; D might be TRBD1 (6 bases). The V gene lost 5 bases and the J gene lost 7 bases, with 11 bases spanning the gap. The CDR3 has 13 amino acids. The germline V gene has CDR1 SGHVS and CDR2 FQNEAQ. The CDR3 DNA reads TGTGCCAGCAGCGGCCACAGGGACGGGGAGCTGTTTTTT. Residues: CASSGHRDGELFF.

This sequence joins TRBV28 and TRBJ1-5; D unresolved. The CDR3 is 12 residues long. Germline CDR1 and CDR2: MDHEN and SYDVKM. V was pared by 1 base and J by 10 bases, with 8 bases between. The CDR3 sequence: CASSLSGKPQHF. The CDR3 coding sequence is TGTGCCAGCAGTTTATCCGGAAAACCCCAGCATTTT.

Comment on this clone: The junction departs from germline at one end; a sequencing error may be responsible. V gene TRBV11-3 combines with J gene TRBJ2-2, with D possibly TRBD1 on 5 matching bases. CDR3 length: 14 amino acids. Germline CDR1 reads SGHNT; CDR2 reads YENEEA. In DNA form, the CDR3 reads TGTGCCAGCAGCATAGACAGAAACACCGGGGAGCTGTTTTTT. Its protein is CASSIDRNTGELFF.

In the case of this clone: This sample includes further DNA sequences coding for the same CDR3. Here the CDR3 reads CASSYSGQQETQYF. The CDR3 DNA follows: TGTGCCAGCAGTTACTCGGGACAGCAAGAGACCCAGTACTTC. The chain employs TRBV6-6 and TRBJ2-5, with TRBD1 matching 7 bases. CDR3 length: 14 amino acids. Trimming removed 0 bases from V and 2 bases from J; junction bases left unmatched: 0. Germline V lookup: CDR1 MNHNY, CDR2 SVGAGI (reference sequence).